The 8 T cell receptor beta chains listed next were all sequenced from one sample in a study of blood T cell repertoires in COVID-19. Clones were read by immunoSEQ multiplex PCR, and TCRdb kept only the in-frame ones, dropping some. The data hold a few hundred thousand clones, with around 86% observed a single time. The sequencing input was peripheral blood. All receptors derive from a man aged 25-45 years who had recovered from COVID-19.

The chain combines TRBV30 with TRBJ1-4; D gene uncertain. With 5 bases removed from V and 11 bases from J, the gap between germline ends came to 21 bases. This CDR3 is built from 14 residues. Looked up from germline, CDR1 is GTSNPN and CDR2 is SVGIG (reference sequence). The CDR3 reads CAWQPRAQSGKLFF. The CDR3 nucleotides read TGTGCCTGGCAGCCGCGGGCGCAGTCGGGGAAACTGTTTTTT.

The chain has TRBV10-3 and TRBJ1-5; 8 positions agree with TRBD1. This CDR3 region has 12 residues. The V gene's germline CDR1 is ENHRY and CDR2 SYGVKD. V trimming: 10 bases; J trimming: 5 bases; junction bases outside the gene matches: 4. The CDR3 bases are TGTGCCACCGCAGGGGGCGATCAGCCCCAGCATTTT. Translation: CATAGGDQPQHF.

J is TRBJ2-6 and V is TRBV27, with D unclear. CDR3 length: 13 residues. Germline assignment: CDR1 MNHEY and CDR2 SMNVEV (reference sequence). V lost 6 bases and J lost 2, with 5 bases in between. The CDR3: CASSQTGANVLTF. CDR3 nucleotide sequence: TGTGCCAGCAGCCAAACTGGGGCCAACGTCCTGACTTTC.

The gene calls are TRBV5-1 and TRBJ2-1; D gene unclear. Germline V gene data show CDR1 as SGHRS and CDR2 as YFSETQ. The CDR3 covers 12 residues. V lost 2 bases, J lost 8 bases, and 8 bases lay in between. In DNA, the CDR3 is TGCGCCAGCAGCTTTGTTGGGCATGAGCAGTTCTTC. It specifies CASSFVGHEQFF.

CDR3 DNA sequence: TGTGCCACCAGCAAACCGGGACAGGGGTACAATCAGCCCCAGCATTTT. Translating gives CATSKPGQGYNQPQHF. The chain recombines TRBV15 with TRBJ1-5; 10 bases agree with TRBD1. The CDR3 spans 16 residues. Germline lookup yields CDR1 LNHNV and CDR2 YYDKDF (reference sequence). V shed 4 bases, J shed 3 bases, and the junction held 6 bases outside the gene matches.

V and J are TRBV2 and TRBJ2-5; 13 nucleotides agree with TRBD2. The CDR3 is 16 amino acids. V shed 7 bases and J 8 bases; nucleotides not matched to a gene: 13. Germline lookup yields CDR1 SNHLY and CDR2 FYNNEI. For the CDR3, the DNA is TGTGCCAGCACCCTAACTAGCGGGGGGGCCTTATTTACCCAGTACTTC. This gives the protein CASTLTSGGALFTQYF. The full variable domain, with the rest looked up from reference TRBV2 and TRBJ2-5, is EPEVTQTPSHQVTQMGQEVILRCVPISNHLYFYWYRQILGQKVEFLVSFYNNEISEKSEIFDDQFSVERPDGSNFTLKIRSTKLEDSAMYFCASTLTSGGALFTQYFGPGTRLLVL.

CDR3 nucleotides: TGTGCCAGCAGCCCGCGGGGAGGTAGCGCAGATACGCAGTATTTT. It is translated as CASSPRGGSADTQYF. The chain combines TRBV9 with TRBJ2-3, with D possibly being TRBD2 (6 bases). CDR3 length equals 15 residues. Germline V gene lookup returns CDR1 SGDLS and CDR2 YYNGEE. The V end was cut by 4 bases, the J end by 4 bases, with 16 bases between.

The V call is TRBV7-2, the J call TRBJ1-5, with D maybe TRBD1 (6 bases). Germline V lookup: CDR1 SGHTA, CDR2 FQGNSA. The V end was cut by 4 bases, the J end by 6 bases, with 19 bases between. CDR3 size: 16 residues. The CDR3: CASSSYWTVGGQPQHF. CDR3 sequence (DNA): TGTGCCAGCAGCTCATACTGGACAGTTGGGGGTCAGCCCCAGCATTTT.